The 15 T cell receptor beta chains below were found in one sample sequenced in a study of CD8 T cells in Susac syndrome. The RNA input was 0.5 to 1 ug, and it was reverse transcribed with random hexamers. MiXCR, applied by TCRdb to the immunoSEQ multiplex PCR reads, yields one record per CDR3 protein. The table lists 45,000 to 60,000 distinct CDR3 sequences, around 93% of them singletons. Sequencing input: CD8+ T cells from PBMCs. The receptors derive from a human donor with multiple sclerosis.

The rearrangement links TRBV20-1 to TRBJ1-4, with TRBD1 matching over 11 bases. J gave up 0 bases and V 1 base, and 7 bases lay outside the gene matches. The germline V gene has CDR1 DFQATT and CDR2 SNEGSKA (reference sequence). The CDR3 covers 18 residues. The CDR3 sequence: CSARGLKGQGATNEKLFF. The CDR3 DNA is TGCAGTGCTAGAGGCCTTAAGGGACAGGGGGCAACTAATGAAAAACTGTTTTTT.

In this sample, this clonotype turned up once. The CDR3 DNA sequence: TGTGCCACCAGTGATTTGTTGGATTCGAAGGAGACCCAGTACTTC. Amino acid sequence: CATSDLLDSKETQYF. This rearrangement joins TRBV24-1 to TRBJ2-5; D is unclear. The germline V gene has CDR1 KGHDR and CDR2 SFDVKD. Trimming took 0 bases from V and 5 from J, leaving 12 bases between them. The CDR3 covers 15 residues.

The chain carries TRBV4-3 and TRBJ1-2; no reliable D call. This CDR3 comprises 13 residues. Trimming left V 2 bases short and J 5 bases short, with 9 bases between. Germline V lookup: CDR1 LGHNA, CDR2 YSLEER. The CDR3 protein is CASSQSEGYGYTF. DNA of the CDR3: TGCGCCAGCAGCCAAAGTGAGGGATATGGCTACACCTTC.

CDR3 DNA: TGTGCCAGCTCACAGGGTGGATGGGGGGCTTCCTACGAGCAGTACTTC. Amino acids: CASSQGGWGASYEQYF. This chain connects TRBV18 to TRBJ2-7, with D perhaps TRBD1 or TRBD2 (6 bases each). The CDR3 contains 16 residues. Germline lookup yields CDR1 KGHSH and CDR2 LQKENI. The V and J ends lost 4 bases and 1 base respectively, with 17 bases between them.

V and J are TRBV19 and TRBJ1-3, with D hard to call. Trimming removed 5 bases from V and 3 bases from J, with 8 bases in between. Germline assignment: CDR1 LNHDA and CDR2 SQIVND (reference sequence). The CDR3 covers 13 residues. The CDR3 is CASSERLGNTIYF. The CDR3 bases are TGTGCCAGTAGTGAACGACTTGGAAACACCATATATTTT.

The genes are TRBV5-1 and TRBJ2-5; TRBD2 matches at 9 bases. Germline V CDR1 and CDR2: SGHRS, YFSETQ. This CDR3 comprises 17 residues. Unmatched junction bases numbered 12, after V lost 5 bases and J lost 1 base. The CDR3, as DNA: TGCGCCAGCAGGCCACACGCACTAGCGGGTCTCCAAGAGACCCAGTACTTC. Amino acids: CASRPHALAGLQETQYF.

The chain links TRBV11-2 to TRBJ2-7; 11 bases match TRBD1. This CDR3 is 16 amino acids long. Germline V gene data show CDR1 as SGHAT and CDR2 as FQNNGV. V shed 6 bases, J shed 2 bases, and the junction held 9 bases outside the gene matches. The CDR3 DNA is TGTGCCAGCAGGATCCCCGGGACAGGGGGACCCTACGAGCAGTACTTC. It is translated as CASRIPGTGGPYEQYF.

The rearrangement uses TRBV2 and TRBJ2-1; 8 positions agree with TRBD1. Per germline, CDR1 SNHLY and CDR2 FYNNEI. The V and J ends lost 6 bases and 4 bases, in that order; junction bases with no gene match: 8. CDR3 size: 15 residues. Here the CDR3 reads CASRIGQGTYNEQFF. CDR3 sequence (DNA): TGTGCCAGCAGGATCGGACAGGGAACTTACAATGAGCAGTTCTTC.

This chain connects TRBV5-1 to TRBJ2-1, with D perhaps TRBD1 (6 bases). The CDR3 extends over 15 amino acids. V dropped 3 bases and J dropped 9 bases, with 19 bases sitting between them. Germline assignment: CDR1 SGHRS and CDR2 YFSETQ. CDR3 region: CASSYGPREGGEQFF. The DNA of the CDR3 is TGCGCCAGCAGCTACGGGCCCCGGGAAGGGGGTGAGCAGTTCTTC.

The rearrangement joins TRBV20-1 to TRBJ1-6; the D gene is possibly TRBD1 (6 bases). Germline loops: CDR1 DFQATT, CDR2 SNEGSKA (reference sequence). The germline V and J ends were trimmed by 0 bases and 2 bases, with 20 bases remaining between them. The CDR3 is made up of 19 amino acids. The CDR3 region is CSARDFGGQFGTYNSPLHF. Here the CDR3 DNA reads TGCAGTGCTAGAGATTTCGGGGGGCAGTTTGGGACCTATAATTCACCCCTCCACTTT.

CDR3 bases: TGTGCCAGCAGTTTACAGGGGGCGCCTGGCGAGCAGTACTTC. Its translation is CASSLQGAPGEQYF. The chain has TRBV9 and TRBJ2-7; 9 bases match TRBD1. The CDR3 consists of 14 residues. CDR1 and CDR2 from the germline V gene are SGDLS and YYNGEE. The junction had 9 bases not matched to a gene; V was cut back by 5 bases and J by 6 bases.

The chain joins TRBV27 to TRBJ2-3; 7 bases match TRBD1. This CDR3 comprises 14 residues. V was clipped by 3 bases and J by 6 bases; unmatched bases: 6. Germline lookup yields CDR1 MNHEY and CDR2 SMNVEV (reference sequence). CDR3 amino acids: CASSFDRVTDTQYF. The CDR3 DNA reads TGTGCCAGCAGTTTTGACAGGGTTACGGATACGCAGTATTTT.

V and J are TRBV7-9 and TRBJ2-7, with 7 bases fitting TRBD1. The length of the CDR3 is 17 residues. In germline, CDR1 is SEHNR, CDR2 FQNEAQ (reference sequence). V shed 5 bases and J 5 bases; nucleotides not matched to a gene: 18. Here the CDR3 reads CASSPNRGRGALHEQYF. The CDR3 nucleotides read TGTGCCAGCAGCCCGAACAGGGGCCGAGGAGCTTTGCACGAGCAGTACTTC.

The chain uses TRBV7-9 and TRBJ1-4, with D perhaps TRBD1 (5 bases). This CDR3 comprises 16 residues. V lost 3 bases and J 2 bases, leaving 13 bases between the germline ends. Looked up from germline, CDR1 is SEHNR and CDR2 is FQNEAQ (reference sequence). The CDR3 is CASSLGGLGTNEKLFF. The CDR3 DNA reads as TGTGCCAGCAGCTTGGGGGGACTGGGCACTAATGAAAAACTGTTTTTT.

The chain links TRBV4-3 to TRBJ2-6; D may be TRBD1 (5 bases). The CDR3 is 14 residues long. Per the germline V gene, CDR1 is LGHNA and CDR2 is YSLEER. The V gene lost 2 bases and the J gene lost 3 bases, with 5 bases spanning the gap. The CDR3 here is CASSQQGGANVLTF. DNA of the CDR3: TGCGCCAGCAGCCAACAGGGTGGGGCCAACGTCCTGACTTTC.